This T cell receptor (beta chain) was sequenced in a study of shared clonotypes between healthy human individuals. The CDR3 spans 13 residues. Trimming shortened V by 3 bases and J by 8 bases, and 13 bases separated the two germline ends. The naive CD8 population came from CD45RO-negative cells selected for CCR7, without terminally differentiated effector memory CD45RA+ cells. Sequencing was at deep level. Using approximately 200 ng DNA, some 30,000 T cell genomes, the sorted-subset replicate PCRs were run. Method: immunoSEQ multiplex PCR; TCRdb's copy keeps in-frame clones and lacks some. Of around 2.1 million clones listed, 85% to 95% are singletons.

V gene TRBV23-1 combines with J gene TRBJ1-2, with D perhaps TRBD1 (6 bases). TRBV23-1 is labeled an ORF, and its function is uncertain. Specimen: naive CD8+ T cells from PBMCs. The TCR comes from a man aged 18 to 29 in good health. Some clones in this sample may be carry-over from other donors' samples. CDR3 DNA sequence: TGCGCCAGCAGTCACTGGACAGATCTCGGCTACACCTTC. Translation gives CASSHWTDLGYTF.